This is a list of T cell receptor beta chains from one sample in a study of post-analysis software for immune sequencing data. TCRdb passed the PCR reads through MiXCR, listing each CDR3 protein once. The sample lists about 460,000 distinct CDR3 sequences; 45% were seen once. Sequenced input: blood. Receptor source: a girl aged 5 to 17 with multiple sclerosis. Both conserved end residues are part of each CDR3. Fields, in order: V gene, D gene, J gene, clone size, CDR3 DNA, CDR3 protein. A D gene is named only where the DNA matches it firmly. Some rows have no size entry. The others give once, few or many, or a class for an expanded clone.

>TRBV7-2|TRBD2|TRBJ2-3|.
TGTGCCAGCAGCTTAGAACTAGCGTACATAGATACGCAGTATTTT
CASSLELAYIDTQYF
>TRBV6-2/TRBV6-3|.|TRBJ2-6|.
TGTGCCGGCGGCACTTTCGCCAACGTCCTGACTTTC
CAGGTFANVLTF
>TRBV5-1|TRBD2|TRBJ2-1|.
TGCGCCAGCAGCTTGGTGGGGACTAACTACAATGAGCAGTTCTTC
CASSLVGTNYNEQFF
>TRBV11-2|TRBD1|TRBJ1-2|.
TGTGCCAGCAGCTTAGACAGGGGGCGCAGCTACACCTTC
CASSLDRGRSYTF
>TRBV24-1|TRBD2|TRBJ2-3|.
TGTGCCACCAGTGCCCCCAGCGGGAGGGTCACAGATACGCAGTATTTT
CATSAPSGRVTDTQYF
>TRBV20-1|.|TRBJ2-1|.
TGCAGTGCTAGAGTGGTCGGGGGCGCGGGTTGGGAGCAGTTCTTC
CSARVVGGAGWEQFF
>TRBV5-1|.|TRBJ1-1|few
TGCGCCAGCAGCCCCCGGGATAATGGGGCTGAAGCTTTCTTT
CASSPRDNGAEAFF
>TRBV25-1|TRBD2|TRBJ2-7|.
TGTGCCAGCAGTGATTCCCTAGCGGGATTCCACGAGCAGTACTTC
CASSDSLAGFHEQYF
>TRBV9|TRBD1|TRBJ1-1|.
TGTGCCAGCAGCGTAGATCTAGGACAGGGAGCTTTCTTT
CASSVDLGQGAFF
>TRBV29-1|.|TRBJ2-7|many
TGCAGCGTTGAATCAAACCCATACGAGCAGTACTTC
CSVESNPYEQYF
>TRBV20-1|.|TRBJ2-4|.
TGCAGTGCCAACGGACCGGTAAACATTCAGTACTTC
CSANGPVNIQYF
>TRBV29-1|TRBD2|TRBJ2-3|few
TGCAGCGCTGGGGCTAGCGGGTCTAGCACAGATACGCAGTATTTT
CSAGASGSSTDTQYF
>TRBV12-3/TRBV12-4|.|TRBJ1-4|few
TGTGCCAGCAGTTTGAGTGGCTCGACTAATGAAAAACTGTTTTTT
CASSLSGSTNEKLFF
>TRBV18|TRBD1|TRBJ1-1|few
TGTGCCAGCTCAGCGGGACAGGGGACTGAAGCTTTCTTT
CASSAGQGTEAFF
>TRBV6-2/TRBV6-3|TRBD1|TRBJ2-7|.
TGTGCCAGCAGCCGCGACAGGGGCCACAAGCAGTACTTC
CASSRDRGHKQYF
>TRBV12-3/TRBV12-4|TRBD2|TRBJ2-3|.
TGTGCCAGCAGTTTCGGGCGGGGGAATGGAGATACGCAGTATTTT
CASSFGRGNGDTQYF
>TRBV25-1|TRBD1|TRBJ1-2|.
TGTGCCAGCAGTGGGGGACAGGGCTATGGCTACATCTTC
CASSGGQGYGYIF
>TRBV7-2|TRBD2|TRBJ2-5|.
TGTGCCAGCAGCTTAGCGCCTAGGACTAGAAATGATGAGACCCAGTACTTC
CASSLAPRTRNDETQYF
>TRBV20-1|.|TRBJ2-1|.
TGCAGTGCTAGAGATGGAGGGACCGCCTACATTGAGCAGTTCTTC
CSARDGGTAYIEQFF
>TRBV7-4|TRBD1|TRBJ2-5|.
TGTGCCAGCAGCTTTCGACAGGGGGCGCGGGAGCAGTACTTC
CASSFRQGAREQYF
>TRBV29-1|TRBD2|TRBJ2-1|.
TGCAGCGCCAAAGCGGGAGGACTCAATGAGCAGTTCTTC
CSAKAGGLNEQFF
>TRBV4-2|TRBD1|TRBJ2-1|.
TGTGCCAGCAGCCAACCCCAGGGGGTTGAGCAGTTCTTC
CASSQPQGVEQFF
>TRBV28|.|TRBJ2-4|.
TGTGCCAGCAGTTTATGGGGGATTACCTACGGGGAGCAGTACTTC
CASSLWGITYGEQYF
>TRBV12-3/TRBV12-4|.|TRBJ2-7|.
TGTGCCAGCAGCCGGACCGTCGGGGGTTCCCACGAGCAGTACTTC
CASSRTVGGSHEQYF
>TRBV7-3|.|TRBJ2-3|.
TGTGCCAGCAGCTCTGAAGGAGCTACGCAGTATTTT
CASSSEGATQYF
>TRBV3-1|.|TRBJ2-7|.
TGTGCCAGCAGCCTGCTGAGGCTTTCGGGATGGCCCTCCTACGAGCAGTACTTC
CASSLLRLSGWPSYEQYF
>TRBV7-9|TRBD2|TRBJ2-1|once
TGTGCCAGCAGCTCGGGAGCGGGAGGTTTCAATGAGCAGTTCTTC
CASSSGAGGFNEQFF
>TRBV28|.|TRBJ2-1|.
TGTGCCAGCAGTATCACAGGAGGGCAGTTCTTC
CASSITGGQFF
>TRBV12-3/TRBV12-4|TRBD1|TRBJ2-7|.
TGTGCCAGCAGTTCCCGGGACAGGGTCAACGAGCAGTACTTC
CASSSRDRVNEQYF
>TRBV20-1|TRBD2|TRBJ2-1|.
TGCAGTGCGCCTGGACTAGCGGGAGGGAATGTATTACAGAATGAGCAGTTCTTC
CSAPGLAGGNVLQNEQFF
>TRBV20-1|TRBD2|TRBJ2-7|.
TGCAGTGCTAGAGGGACTAGCGGGATTGCCTACGAGCAGTACTTC
CSARGTSGIAYEQYF
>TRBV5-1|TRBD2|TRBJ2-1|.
TGCGCCACAAATAGCGGGAGACCCAGCTCCTACAATGAGCAGTTCTTC
CATNSGRPSSYNEQFF
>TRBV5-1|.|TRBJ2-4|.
TGCGCCAGCAGCTTGCAGGGAAACATTCAGTACTTC
CASSLQGNIQYF
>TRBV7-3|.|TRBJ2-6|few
TGTGCCAGCAGCGAAAACAGGGTTCTTAGTAGTGTGCGTACTGGGGCCAACGTCCTGACTTTC
CASSENRVLSSVRTGANVLTF
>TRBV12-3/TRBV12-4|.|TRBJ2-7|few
TGTGCCAGCAGTAACAGGGCCACCTACGAGCAGTACTTC
CASSNRATYEQYF
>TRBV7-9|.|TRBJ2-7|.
TGTGCCAGCAGCGGCTTGGCAGGGCAGGACTACGAGCAGTACTTC
CASSGLAGQDYEQYF
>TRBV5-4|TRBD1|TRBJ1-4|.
TGTGCCAGCAGCGGCCTACAGGGGGAAGCTGAAAAACTGTTTTTT
CASSGLQGEAEKLFF
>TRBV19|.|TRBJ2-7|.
TGTGCCAGTAGCCGCGGGGTAGCCCCCTACGAGCAGTACTTC
CASSRGVAPYEQYF
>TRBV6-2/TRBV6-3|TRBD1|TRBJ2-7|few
TGTGCCAGCAGTCCCGGACAGGGGGACCCCTACGAGCAGTACTTC
CASSPGQGDPYEQYF
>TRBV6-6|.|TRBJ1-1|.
TGTGCCAGCAGTTACCCACAGGCTGAAGCTTTCTTT
CASSYPQAEAFF
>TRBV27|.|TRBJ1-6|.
TGTGCCAGCTCCTCTCCTGGGAATTCACCCCTCCACTTT
CASSSPGNSPLHF
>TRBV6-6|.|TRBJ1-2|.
TGTGCCAGCAGTTTGCTGTATGGCTACACCTTC
CASSLLYGYTF
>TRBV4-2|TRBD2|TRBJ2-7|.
TGTGCCAGCAGCCAAGACAGACTAGCGGACACCTACGAGCAGTACTTC
CASSQDRLADTYEQYF
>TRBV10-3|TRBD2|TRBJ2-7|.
TGTGCCATCAGTGAGTTGTGGAGCGGGAGGGAATCCTACGAGCAGTACTTC
CAISELWSGRESYEQYF
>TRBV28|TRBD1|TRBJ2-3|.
TGTGCCAGCAGAAAGGGGGCCACAGATACGCAGTATTTT
CASRKGATDTQYF
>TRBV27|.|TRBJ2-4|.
TGTGCCAGCAGTTTAAGGCAGGCGGGGAACATTCAGTACTTC
CASSLRQAGNIQYF
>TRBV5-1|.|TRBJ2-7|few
TGCGCCAGCAGCGGCGGGACAGTCTTCTACGAGCAGTACTTC
CASSGGTVFYEQYF
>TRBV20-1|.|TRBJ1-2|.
TGCAGTGCTAGAGGGGGGACGGCAGGGGCCACCGATGGCTACACCTTC
CSARGGTAGATDGYTF
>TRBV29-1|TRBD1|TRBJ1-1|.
TGCAGCGTGGCCCAGGGGGTGGGAGCTTTCTTT
CSVAQGVGAFF
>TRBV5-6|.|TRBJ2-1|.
TGTGCCAGCAGCTGGGGGACCATCTCCTACAATGAGCAGTTCTTC
CASSWGTISYNEQFF